One and the same sample provided the 14 T cell receptor beta chains below, sequenced in a study of blood T cell repertoires in COVID-19. The assay was immunoSEQ multiplex PCR, and TCRdb's table has in-frame clones only and misses some. The repertoire holds 120,000 to 150,000 clones, with around 83% as singletons. Source material: peripheral blood. The receptors derive from a human donor with acute or convalescent COVID-19. The donor label of this sample is uncertain.

The chain couples TRBV7-2 to TRBJ2-2; 10 bases are shared with TRBD1. The germline gives CDR1 SGHTA, CDR2 FQGNSA. This CDR3 contains 17 residues. The J segment lost 6 bases and the V segment lost 8 bases, leaving 15 bases of the junction unmatched. The CDR3 nucleotides are TGTGCCAGCGGAATGCCGGGACAGGGGTGGGGACCCGGGGAGCTGTTTTTT. This translates into CASGMPGQGWGPGELFF.

The genes are TRBV4-1 and TRBJ2-7, with D hard to call. CDR3 length: 15 residues. Germline V gene data show CDR1 as MGHRA and CDR2 as YSYEKL. Trimming left V 1 base short and J 2 bases short, with 12 bases between. The DNA for the CDR3 is TGCGCCAGCAGCCAAGTTTTTGGCGGAACCTACGAGCAGTACGTC. Residues: CASSQVFGGTYEQYV.

V is TRBV2 and J is TRBJ1-2; TRBD1 agrees at 8 bases. The CDR3 length is 13 residues. V lost 6 bases and J lost 7; bases outside the gene matches: 7. The germline gives CDR1 SNHLY, CDR2 FYNNEI. CDR3 sequence reads: CASSETGAGGYTF. The CDR3 DNA reads TGTGCCAGCAGCGAGACAGGGGCTGGTGGCTACACCTTC.

The gene calls are TRBV2 and TRBJ1-6; D is uncertain. V was trimmed by 2 bases and J by 0 bases, leaving 5 bases between them. The germline gives CDR1 SNHLY, CDR2 FYNNEI. The CDR3 has 15 amino acids. For the CDR3, the DNA is TGTGCCAGCAGTGAAAAGCGCTCCTATAATTCACCCCTCCACTTT. The encoded protein is CASSEKRSYNSPLHF.

The CDR3 region is CASSPTSNEQFF. Written as DNA, the CDR3 is TGTGCCAGCAGTCCAACTAGCAATGAGCAGTTCTTC. V and J are TRBV7-6 and TRBJ2-1; maybe TRBD2 (5 bases). The ends were cut back, 6 bases at V and 6 bases at J, with 9 bases in the middle. CDR1 and CDR2 (germline): SGHVS, FNYEAQ. The CDR3 sequence is 12 residues long.

This clone was recorded at least ten times. This chain joins TRBV5-1 and TRBJ2-4; 8 bases agree with TRBD1. This CDR3 is built from 16 residues. The germline gives CDR1 SGHRS, CDR2 YFSETQ. J lost 0 bases, V lost 4 bases, and 6 bases had no gene match. The CDR3 here is CASSLQGVGAKNIQYF. DNA of the CDR3: TGCGCCAGCAGCCTACAGGGGGTGGGAGCCAAAAACATTCAGTACTTC.

The chain has TRBV2 and TRBJ2-2; D is unresolved. CDR3 length: 13 residues. The germline V and J ends were trimmed by 4 bases and 6 bases, with 9 bases remaining between them. In germline, CDR1 is SNHLY, CDR2 FYNNEI. CDR3 sequence: CASSVHQSGELFF. The CDR3 region has the DNA TGTGCCAGCAGTGTGCACCAGTCCGGGGAGCTGTTTTTT.

The chain uses TRBV19 and TRBJ1-2, with D unclear. This CDR3 is 12 amino acids long. Per germline, CDR1 LNHDA and CDR2 SQIVND (reference sequence). V dropped 5 bases and J dropped 2 bases, with 6 bases sitting between them. The CDR3 here is CASSEINYGYTF. Here the CDR3 DNA reads TGTGCCAGTAGTGAGATAAACTATGGCTACACCTTC.

This clone was detected a few times. The CDR3 DNA follows: TGTGCCAGCAGCTTTTTCAGGGCCGCCATTCCCAACCAGCCCCAGCATTTT. Its protein product is CASSFFRAAIPNQPQHF. V usage is TRBV5-8 and J usage is TRBJ1-5; maybe TRBD1 (5 bases). V was trimmed by 2 bases and J by 7 bases, leaving 22 bases between them. There are 17 residues in the CDR3. Per the germline V gene, CDR1 is SGHTS and CDR2 is YDEGEE.

The rearrangement joins TRBV6-5 to TRBJ2-1; 15 bases agree with TRBD2. CDR3 size: 15 residues. V dropped 5 bases and J dropped 7; count of bases not matched to a gene: 3. CDR1 and CDR2 (germline): MNHEY, SVGAGI. CDR3 DNA sequence: TGTGCCAGCAGTCCCGGGACTAGCGGGAGGAATGAGCAGTTCTTC. It yields the protein CASSPGTSGRNEQFF.

The V and J genes are TRBV6-5 and TRBJ2-3, with 7 bases fitting TRBD2. Losses at the gene ends were 7 bases for V and 4 bases for J; bases not matched to a gene: 8. The germline CDR1 and CDR2 sequences are MNHEY and SVGAGI. This CDR3 comprises 14 residues. The CDR3 nucleotides read TGTGCCAGCACGGAGCGGGATGCGGCAGATACGCAGTATTTT. Translation: CASTERDAADTQYF.

This clone was seen just once. The rearrangement joins TRBV7-3 to TRBJ1-2, with 9 bases identical to TRBD1. The germline V gene encodes CDR1 SGHTA and CDR2 FQGTGA. V lost 5 bases, J lost 7 bases, and 17 bases stayed unmatched. This CDR3 is built from 17 residues. CDR3 in amino acids: CASSPPPPDRGIRGYTF. DNA of the CDR3: TGTGCCAGCAGCCCACCCCCTCCGGACAGGGGCATTCGTGGCTACACCTTC.

In this sample, this clone turned up once. The chain couples TRBV6-2 or TRBV6-3 to TRBJ2-5; the D gene is possibly TRBD2 (6 bases). Looked up from germline, CDR1 is MNHEY and CDR2 is SVGEGT. The CDR3 is 16 amino acids. Trimming pared 6 bases from V and 4 bases from J, leaving 21 bases between. The CDR3 loop is CASSPRSGLYLETQYF. Here the CDR3 DNA reads TGTGCCAGCAGCCCTAGATCGGGACTGTATCTAGAGACCCAGTACTTC.

A single count supports this clone. V gene TRBV30 combines with J gene TRBJ1-5; 11 bases agree with TRBD1. V shed 5 bases and J 4 bases; nucleotides not matched to a gene: 4. The CDR3 totals 14 residues. Germline-derived CDR1 and CDR2 are GTSNPN and SVGIG (reference sequence). CDR3 in amino acids: CAWRGQGGNQPQHF. As DNA, the CDR3 is TGTGCCTGGCGGGGACAGGGGGGGAATCAGCCCCAGCATTTT. The complete variable domain, with remaining parts taken from reference TRBV30 and TRBJ1-5, reads SQTIHQWPATLVQPVGSPLSLECTVEGTSNPNLYWYRQAAGRGLQLLFYSVGIGQISSEVPQNLSASRPQDRQFILSSKKLLLSDSGFYLCAWRGQGGNQPQHFGDGTRLSIL.